Each of the 7 T cell receptor beta chains below was sequenced from the same sample in a study of Ad26.COV2.S vaccination and SARS-CoV-2 variants. Sequencing used immunoSEQ multiplex PCR; TCRdb keeps in-frame clones, though not all of them. The sample includes over 250,000 clones, 87% of them seen just once. Treatment indicated: roughly 19 received Ad26.COV2.S at low or high dose, single or two shots; about 5 received placebo; per-sample allocation not given. Following the first vaccine or placebo injection, samples were taken on day 63. Sequencing used peripheral blood, obtained in a trial of Ad26.COV2.S vaccine versus placebo. The receptors originated from a person aged 18-60 years who received the Ad26.COV2.S COVID-19 vaccine or a placebo.

The chain uses TRBV5-8 and TRBJ1-3; tentatively, D is TRBD1 (5 bases). Trimming removed 4 bases from V and 5 bases from J, with 13 bases in between. This CDR3 spans 14 amino acids. Germline V lookup: CDR1 SGHTS, CDR2 YDEGEE. The CDR3 region is CASSRGAPRNTIYF. The CDR3 DNA sequence: TGTGCCAGCAGCAGGGGAGCCCCTAGAAACACCATATATTTT.

The CDR3 loop is CASSLSSPYEQYF. The DNA for the CDR3 is TGTGCCAGCAGTTTATCTTCACCCTACGAGCAGTACTTC. This sequence joins TRBV27 and TRBJ2-7; D remains ambiguous. Germline V gene data show CDR1 as MNHEY and CDR2 as SMNVEV (reference sequence). CDR3 size: 13 residues. Trimming removed 0 bases from V and 2 bases from J, with 5 bases in between.

This chain links TRBV6-6 with TRBJ2-1, with 7 bases fitting TRBD1. J gave up 2 bases and V 6 bases, and 4 bases lay outside the gene matches. The CDR3 is made up of 14 amino acids. Germline CDR1 reads MNHNY; CDR2 reads SVGAGI (reference sequence). The CDR3 loop reads CASSDGTAYNEQFF. CDR3 sequence (DNA): TGTGCCAGCAGCGACGGGACAGCCTACAATGAGCAGTTCTTC.

J is TRBJ1-2 and V is TRBV7-9, with 7 positions matching TRBD1. The J segment lost 7 bases and the V segment lost 5 bases, leaving 10 bases of the junction unmatched. Germline V gene sequence: CDR1 SEHNR, CDR2 FQNEAQ (reference sequence). The CDR3 extends over 14 amino acids. The CDR3 here is CASSPDDRVGGYTF. Written as DNA, the CDR3 is TGTGCCAGCAGCCCCGACGACAGGGTGGGTGGCTACACCTTC.

V gene TRBV5-5 combines with J gene TRBJ1-6; perhaps TRBD1 as D (5 bases). Germline V gene sequence: CDR1 SGHKS, CDR2 YYEKEE (reference sequence). The CDR3 loop spans 16 amino acids. Trimming left V 1 base short and J 0 bases short, with 8 bases between. The CDR3 DNA is TGTGCCAGCAGCTTGAAGCAGGGCTCCTATAATTCACCCCTCCACTTT. Amino acid sequence: CASSLKQGSYNSPLHF.

This chain links TRBV7-3 with TRBJ1-1, with D perhaps TRBD1 (5 bases). The CDR3 runs 13 residues. With 5 bases removed from V and 1 base from J, the gap between germline ends came to 8 bases. CDR1 SGHTA and CDR2 FQGTGA come from the germline V gene. The CDR3 sequence is CASSATGNTEAFF. CDR3 DNA sequence: TGTGCCAGCAGCGCCACAGGGAACACTGAAGCTTTCTTT. Filled out from reference TRBV7-3 and TRBJ1-1, the complete variable domain reads GAGVSQTPSNKVTEKGKYVELRCDPISGHTALYWYRQSLGQGPEFLIYFQGTGAADDSGLPNDRFFAVRPEGSVSTLKIQRTERGDSAVYLCASSATGNTEAFFGQGTRLTVV.

This clone turned up a few times. The chain couples TRBV5-1 to TRBJ1-2; 8 bases are shared with TRBD1. CDR1 SGHRS and CDR2 YFSETQ come from the germline V gene. V trimming: 4 bases; J trimming: 7 bases; junction bases outside the gene matches: 9. The CDR3 covers 14 residues. The CDR3, as DNA: TGCGCCAGCAGCCCTGGACAGGGAGTCGCTGGCTACACCTTC. This encodes CASSPGQGVAGYTF.